The TCR beta chain under discussion was sequenced for a study of cytotoxic CD8 clonotypes in ibrutinib-treated CLL. The repertoire was sequenced with immunoSEQ multiplex PCR; TCRdb's copy has only in-frame clones and lacks some. The repertoire holds over 120,000 clones, with about 78% as singletons. Sequencing was performed on PBMCs, taken after 24 months of ibrutinib treatment. This receptor was identified in a human donor with chronic lymphocytic leukemia.

CDR3 in amino acids: CASSTKYRTSGSPSTDTQYF. The CDR3 coding sequence is TGTGCCAGCAGTACAAAGTATAGGACTAGCGGGAGTCCTAGCACAGATACGCAGTATTTT. J is TRBJ2-3 and V is TRBV28; 13 positions agree with TRBD2. Losses at the gene ends were 5 bases for V and 0 bases for J; bases not matched to a gene: 14. Germline CDR1 reads MDHEN; CDR2 reads SYDVKM. The CDR3 length is 20 residues.